This TCR beta chain was sequenced during a study of blood T cell repertoires in COVID-19. Study-level background: Acute and convalescent COVID-19 samples came from the United States, Italy and Spain.

Original processing notes: Reference gene primer amplification in the assay estimated nucleated cell counts. Sequencing was performed with immunoSEQ multiplex PCR; in TCRdb, only in-frame clones are kept and a portion is missing. For V, J and clone size, that table is used; D and trimming come from the DNA. Of some 200,000 clones listed, roughly 84% are singletons. The CDR3 loop spans 13 amino acids. Germline V lookup: CDR1 MNHEY, CDR2 SVGAGI. Germline trimming cut 6 bases from V and 5 bases from J; bases unmatched to any gene: 3. J is TRBJ1-1 and V is TRBV6-5, with 10 bases that match TRBD1. This TCR came from a woman over 75 with active or convalescent COVID-19. Sequenced material: peripheral blood. CDR3 residues: CASRGTGVTEAFF. The CDR3 DNA follows: TGTGCCAGCAGAGGGACAGGGGTTACTGAAGCTTTCTTT.